The TCR beta chain under discussion was sequenced for a study of blood T cell repertoires in COVID-19. Sequencing was performed with immunoSEQ multiplex PCR; in TCRdb, only in-frame clones are kept and a portion is missing. The sample lists 450,000 to 500,000 clones, roughly 90% seen once, with about 0.7% in the top ten. This CDR3 comprises 14 residues. Trimming removed 3 bases at V and 2 bases at J, with 14 bases between. CDR1 and CDR2 from the germline V gene are SQVTM and ANQGSEA. This clone occurred once. This clonotype was obtained from a woman aged 18-29 years who had recovered from COVID-19. The J gene is TRBJ2-7, the V gene TRBV29-1; D perhaps matches TRBD2 (7 bases). Material: PBMCs or T cells enriched from blood (not recorded which). Written as DNA, the CDR3 is TGCAGCGTTGAGGGAGGGGGGGTGACCTACGAGCAGTACTTC. This encodes CSVEGGGVTYEQYF.